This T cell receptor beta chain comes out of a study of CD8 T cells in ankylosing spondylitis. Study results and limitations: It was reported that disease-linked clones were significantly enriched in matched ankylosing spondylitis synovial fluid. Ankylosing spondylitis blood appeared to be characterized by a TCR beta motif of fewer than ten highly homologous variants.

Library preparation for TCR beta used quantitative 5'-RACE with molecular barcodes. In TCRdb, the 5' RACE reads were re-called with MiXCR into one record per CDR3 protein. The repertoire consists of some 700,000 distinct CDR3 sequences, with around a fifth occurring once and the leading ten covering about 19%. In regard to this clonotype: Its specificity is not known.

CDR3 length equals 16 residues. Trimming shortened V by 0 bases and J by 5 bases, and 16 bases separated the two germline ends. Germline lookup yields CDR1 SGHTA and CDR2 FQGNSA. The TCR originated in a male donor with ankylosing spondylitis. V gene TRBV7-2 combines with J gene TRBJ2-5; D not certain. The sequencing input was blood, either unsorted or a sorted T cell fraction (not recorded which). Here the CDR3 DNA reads TGTGCCAGCAGCTTAGCCGTAGGGCTCGAGAAGGAGACCCAGTACTTC. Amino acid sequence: CASSLAVGLEKETQYF.